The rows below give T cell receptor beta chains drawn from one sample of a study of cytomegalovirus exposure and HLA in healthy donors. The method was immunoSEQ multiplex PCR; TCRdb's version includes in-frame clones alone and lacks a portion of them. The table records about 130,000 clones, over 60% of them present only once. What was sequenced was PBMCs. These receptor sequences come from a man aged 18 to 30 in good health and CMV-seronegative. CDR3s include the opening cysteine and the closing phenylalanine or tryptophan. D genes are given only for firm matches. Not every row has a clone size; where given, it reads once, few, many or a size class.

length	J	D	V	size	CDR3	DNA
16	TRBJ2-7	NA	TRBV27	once	CASSFTLPASAYEQYF	TGTGCCAGCAGTTTCACCCTTCCCGCTAGCGCCTACGAGCAGTACTTC
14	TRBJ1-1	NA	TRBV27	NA	CASIPLGLQGKAFF	TGTGCCAGCATCCCCCTTGGGTTGCAGGGAAAAGCTTTCTTT
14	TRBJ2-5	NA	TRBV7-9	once	CASTPRGTTETQYF	TGTGCCAGCACTCCCAGAGGGACAACGGAGACCCAGTACTTC
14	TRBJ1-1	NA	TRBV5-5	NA	CASSPRESWTGAFF	TGTGCCAGCAGCCCCCGGGAGTCTTGGACTGGAGCTTTCTTT
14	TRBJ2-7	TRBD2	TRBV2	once	CARRKTSTSYEQYF	TGTGCCAGGAGAAAGACTAGCACTTCCTACGAGCAGTACTTC
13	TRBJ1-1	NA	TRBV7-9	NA	CASSWTAGRQAFF	TGTGCCAGCAGTTGGACAGCAGGGCGACAAGCTTTCTTT
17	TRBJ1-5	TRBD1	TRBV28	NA	CASSKNPRTGTNQPQHF	TGTGCCAGCAGTAAGAACCCCCGGACAGGGACCAATCAGCCCCAGCATTTT
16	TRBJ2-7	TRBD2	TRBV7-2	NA	CASSVLLAGVIDEQYF	TGTGCCAGCAGCGTACTACTAGCGGGAGTAATCGACGAGCAGTACTTC
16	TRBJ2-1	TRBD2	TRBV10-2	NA	CASTGGASGRANEQFF	TGCGCCAGCACGGGGGGCGCAAGCGGGAGGGCCAATGAGCAGTTCTTC
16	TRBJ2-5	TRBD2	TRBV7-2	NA	CASSGLTSGSLETQYF	TGTGCCAGCAGTGGCCTAACTAGCGGGAGTCTGGAGACCCAGTACTTC
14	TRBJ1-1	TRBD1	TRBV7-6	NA	CASSFNRGRTEAFF	TGTGCCAGCAGTTTTAACAGGGGACGCACTGAAGCTTTCTTT
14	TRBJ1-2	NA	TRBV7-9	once	CASSLRTDNYGYTF	TGTGCCAGCAGCCTGCGGACAGACAACTATGGCTACACCTTC
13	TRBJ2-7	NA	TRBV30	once	CAWRPAGFNEQYF	TGTGCCTGGAGACCCGCAGGGTTTAACGAGCAGTACTTC
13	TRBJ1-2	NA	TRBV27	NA	CASSYTGRGGYTF	TGTGCCAGCAGTTACACAGGGAGGGGTGGCTACACCTTC
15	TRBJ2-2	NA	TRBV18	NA	CASSPPSGSTGELFF	TGTGCCAGCTCACCACCGTCGGGGTCGACCGGGGAGCTGTTTTTT
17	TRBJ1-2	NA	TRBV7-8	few	CASSLVAGVGANYGYTF	TGTGCCAGCAGCTTAGTCGCGGGGGTTGGGGCTAACTATGGCTACACCTTC
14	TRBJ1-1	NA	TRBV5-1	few	CASSLGTGNTEAFF	TGCGCCAGCAGCTTGGGGACGGGAAACACTGAAGCTTTCTTT
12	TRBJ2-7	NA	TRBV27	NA	CASRSGGNEQYF	TGTGCCAGCAGGAGTGGGGGGAACGAGCAGTACTTC